This T cell receptor beta chain was identified in a study of blood T cell repertoires in COVID-19. Measured with immunoSEQ multiplex PCR; TCRdb has only the in-frame clones, and not every one. This sample yields over 400,000 clones, of which approximately 91% are seen a single time; less than 9% belongs to the top ten. The junction had 6 bases not matched to a gene; V was cut back by 3 bases and J by 5 bases. Germline CDR1 and CDR2: LNHNV and YYDKDF (reference sequence). This CDR3 is built from 15 residues. This clonotype was sampled from a woman aged 45 to 65 with COVID-19, enrolled during active disease. Specimen: peripheral blood. The J gene is TRBJ1-4, the V gene TRBV15; 7 bases match TRBD1. The CDR3 protein is CATSSGQARNEKLFF. CDR3 DNA: TGTGCCACCAGCAGCGGACAGGCGAGAAATGAAAAACTGTTTTTT.